This T cell receptor beta chain was found in a study of neoadjuvant anti-PD-1 for oral cavity cancer (dated by TCRdb to 2020 to 2023). General notes on the study: Before curative-intent surgical resection, most patients were given three to four biweekly doses of nivolumab at 3 mg/kg. For patients who did not progress, a fourth nivolumab dose was given around day 43, followed by definitive surgical resection on days 50-56. A roughly 33% response rate was observed in the parent correlative cohort, in which more than nine patients were included. Responders were defined as patients with complete response, partial response or stable disease by RECIST 1.1; non-responders were defined as patients with progression. Broad study findings and their caveats: Greater tumor shrinkage correlated with larger post-treatment sizes of preexisting intratumoral clones, which suggests that expansion of preexisting clones contributed to response. The TCR analyses had only a few patients in each response group, and the authors called for validation in larger cohorts. Higher pretreatment blood Treg/Th17 ratios correlated with both higher pretreatment blood TCRbeta clonality and lower post-treatment tumor TCRbeta clonality.

This clone was observed a few times. There is no known antigen for this receptor. No quality values exist for individual bases; no much larger clone is one base distant. For survey sequencing of tumor libraries, mostly approximately 4.5 ug of input genomic DNA was used, and two replicates were run per sample. Following the manufacturer's instructions, the team built TCRbeta libraries using the immunoSEQ hsTCRbeta kit. The finished libraries were brought together in one pool at approximately 3 nM, which was then read using an Illumina NovaSeq 6000 S4 flow cell. As for the authors' bioinformatics: The immunoSEQ Analyzer was used for raw data preprocessing and quality control. The analysis was limited to productive rearrangements, and each clonotype was defined by a unique CDR3 amino acid sequence. Repertoire clonality was estimated as the Gini-Simpson index, computed with the R package tcR. Student's t test was used to compare Gini indices, and Pearson correlation was used to assess associations with tumor size change. TCRdb provides this immuneACCESS table in a form limited to in-frame rearrangements. Some clones are lacking; in checked studies, under half of them reflect an unresolved V gene, and why the rest are absent is not known. V and J calls and clone size are as listed in that table; D and trimming were resolved from the DNA. Present in this sample are under 7,500 clones, 45% to 50% of which were seen just once. The ten largest clonotypes hold about a quarter of the sample.

Read against the paper, the sample's time point label means: before neoadjuvant nivolumab. Patients were newly diagnosed with stage II-IVA oral cavity squamous cell carcinoma and had received no prior systemic or radiation treatment. Everyone in the cohort had locally advanced, HPV-negative oral cavity squamous cell carcinoma. Samples were obtained from a longitudinal correlative study of a single-arm phase II trial of neoadjuvant nivolumab in oral cavity squamous cell carcinoma. Subject-matched pre- and post-treatment PBMCs and tumors from three responders and three non-responders were subjected to genomic DNA-based TCRbeta sequencing. Genomic DNA was isolated from tumor tissue using the Maxwell RSC DNA from Tissue kit. The TCR sequence derives from a person between 35 and 79 years old with oral cavity squamous cell carcinoma. The sample was tumor tissue, taken before nivolumab (anti-PD-1) treatment.

The base sequence is TGCGCCAGCAGCCAAGATAGCGGGGGGGTTTACGAGCAGTACTTC. It translates to CASSQDSGGVYEQYF. The chain uses TRBV4-1 and TRBJ2-7, and 11 junctional nucleotides match TRBD2. The germline V gene specifies MGHRA as CDR1 and YSYEKL as CDR2. Trimmed from V: 0 bases; trimmed from J: 4 bases; junction bases lacking a gene match: 2. Inclusive of the bounding cysteine and phenylalanine, the CDR3 is 15 residues long. Kept here is only the CDR3 DNA, which spans 45 bases and is read in frame from base 1.